Sequencing of this TCR beta chain was carried out in a study of identical twins (dated by TCRdb to about 2016). Notes on the research overall: To test whether fetal clonotypes persist, the study used deep sequencing on TCR alpha and beta repertoires from monozygotic twins, unrelated adults of various ages, and cord blood. To rule out contamination, the twin experiments were replicated at different times with different library preparation protocols. What the work shows at the level of the full study, not this receptor alone: Compared with coincidental sharing between unrelated individuals, an excess of low generation-probability sequences was observed among out-of-frame TCR alpha sequences shared between twins. In beta out-of-frame sequences, excess twin sharing was weaker, because having fewer shared sequences lowered the signal-to-noise ratio. Out-of-frame TCR alpha sharing in monozygotic twins was systematically underestimated by recombination models, whereas sharing between unrelated individuals was in agreement with the recombination models. Because the same donors could not be followed over many years, the conclusions depended on cross-sectional statistical analysis. Fewer insertions were carried by abundant cord blood beta clonotypes; a weaker similar trend was observed in young adult naive repertoires, while no such trend was observed in memory repertoires. Invariant T cells such as MAIT and iNKT could partly confound zero-insertion analyses, though diverse VJ usage argued against this for most clonotypes.

The library came from 5' RACE. The reads were generated on an Illumina HiSeq 2000. A universal primer binding site was added through template switching, and the final cDNA carried a unique molecular identifier so that TCR cDNA molecules could be counted accurately. First-strand cDNA for TCR alpha and beta chains was synthesized from specific primers in the conserved constant-segment region. To control for contamination, every cDNA library carried two barcodes: a SMART-Mk sample barcode plus Illumina barcodes. Two successive PCR steps introduced TruSeq adapter sequences along with Illumina sample barcodes. TCR alpha and beta cDNA libraries were sequenced on the Illumina HiSeq platform with custom primers. In the source study's methods: MiGEC was used to process raw reads and extract unique molecular identifiers, and MiXCR was used to find CDR3 positions. Recombination models were inferred per individual with the repgenHMM and IGoR tools using an EM algorithm. Shared clonotype analysis was performed with the tcR package in R, normalizing sharing by the product of cloneset sizes. To study raw recombination without the effects of thymic and clonal selection, out-of-frame nonproductive sequences were analyzed. Through fastp at Q25 and MiXCR, TCRdb rebuilt clones from the public reads, retaining in-frame beta chains. Each record represents a unique CDR3 protein, reported with the most common genes and DNA among its rows. What appears here as the V and J calls and clone size reflects TCRdb's work, not the paper's. The sample includes about 790,000 distinct CDR3 sequences, with around a sixth observed a single time. The ten most abundant clones make up roughly 14% of the sample.

Only healthy Caucasian donors were included. Three pairs of female monozygotic twins, all aged roughly 18 to 29 years, made up the twin cohort. The RNA used for TCR libraries was isolated from peripheral blood mononuclear cells. Between the V and J ends, shortened by 0 bases and 14 bases respectively, the junction contains 13 bases. From the germline V gene, CDR1 is SGDLS and CDR2 is YYNGEE. Measured from the cysteine to the phenylalanine, the CDR3 is 12 residues long. Left in the record is the CDR3 DNA by itself, 36 bases read in frame from the first base. On this clonotype: What this receptor recognizes is not known. No quality values exist for individual bases; no much larger clone is one base distant.

A further study also used this sample, focusing on T cells expressing NK-cell markers. Taken from the second paper: TCR beta-chain repertoires were profiled in sorted CD3+CD56+NKG2C+, CD3+CD56+NKG2C- and CD3+CD56-NKG2C+ T-cell subsets from several donors. Of the eight sequenced donors, seven were found to be HCMV-seropositive and one was found to be HCMV-seronegative. In several experiments an anti-gammadeltaTCR antibody was added to restrict sorting to alphabetaTCR-expressing T cells. In roughly six donors, the dominant CD3+CD56+NKG2C+ clonotypes ranked among the top 10 CD8+ clonotypes, making up 1.0-7.0% of CD8+ T cells. Those dominant clonotypes were again the most abundant among CD3+CD56-NKG2C+ cells in a handful of donors, at about 28.3-65%. It remained unclear whether the expanded NKG2C-expressing T cell clones were specific for HCMV antigens. Randomly selected healthy volunteers, three men and five women, were used as the eight sequenced donors. HCMV serostatus was determined by detecting HCMV-specific IgG in serum with a commercial ELISA kit. For about 6 donors, unsorted PBMC were also used to sequence bulk peripheral blood T-cell repertoires. MIGEC handled demultiplexing of the reads and grouping by UMI, while MiTCR was used to assemble and quantify clonotypes. To remove erroneous sequences, TCR cDNA sequences were retained only when supported by two or more reads. The tcR package was used for downstream repertoire analysis, and clonotypes were matched across fractions by CDR3 nucleotide sequence plus V segment. Antigen specificity was annotated against VDJdb with VDJmatch, allowing one amino acid substitution in CDR3.

The source material was PBMCs. The TCR sequence derives from a woman aged 18-29 years in good health. The chain is encoded by TRBV9 joined to TRBJ2-3; TRBD2 is a possible D gene, resting on 6 matching bases. CDR3 protein: CASSVGGLDRYF. The nucleotide sequence is given as TGTGCCAGCAGCGTAGGGGGACTGGATCGGTATTTT.